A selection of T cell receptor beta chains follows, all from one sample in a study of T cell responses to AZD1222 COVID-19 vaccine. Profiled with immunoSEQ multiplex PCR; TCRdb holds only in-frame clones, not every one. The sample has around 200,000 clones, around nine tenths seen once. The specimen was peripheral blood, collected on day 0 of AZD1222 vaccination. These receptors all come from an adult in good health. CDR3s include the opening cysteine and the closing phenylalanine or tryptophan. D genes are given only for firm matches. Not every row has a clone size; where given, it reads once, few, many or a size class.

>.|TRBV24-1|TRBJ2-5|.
TGTGCCACCAGTGAACAAGGAGAGACCCAGTACTTC
CATSEQGETQYF
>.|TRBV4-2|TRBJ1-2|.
TGTGCCAGCAGCCAAAGGGGTATGAACTATGGCTACACCTTC
CASSQRGMNYGYTF
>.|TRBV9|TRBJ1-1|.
TGTGCCAGCAGCGTGGCCACAGAGTTGAACACTGAAGCTTTCTTT
CASSVATELNTEAFF
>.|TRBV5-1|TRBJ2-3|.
TGCGCCAGCAGCCACGGTTGGGGGGACCTAAGCACAGATACGCAGTATTTT
CASSHGWGDLSTDTQYF
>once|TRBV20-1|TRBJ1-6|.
TGCAGTGCTAGTAGGGACATCAGCTCACCCCTCCACTTT
CSASRDISSPLHF
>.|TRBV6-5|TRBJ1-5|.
TGTGCCAGCACTCCCGGCGGAGATAGCAATCAGCCCCAGCATTTT
CASTPGGDSNQPQHF
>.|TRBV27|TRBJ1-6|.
TGTGCCAGCAGTTTTTCCGGGGGCGGTAATTCACCCCTCCACTTT
CASSFSGGGNSPLHF
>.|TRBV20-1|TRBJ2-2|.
TGCAGTGCTAGCAGCACCGGGGAGCTGTTTTTT
CSASSTGELFF
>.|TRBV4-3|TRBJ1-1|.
TGCGCCAGCAGCCAAGAGCGGGGGTTTGGGGCTGAAGCTTTCTTT
CASSQERGFGAEAFF
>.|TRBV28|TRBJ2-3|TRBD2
TGTGCCAGCACCTTATCCATGACTAGCGGGAGACACTATACGCAGTATTTT
CASTLSMTSGRHYTQYF
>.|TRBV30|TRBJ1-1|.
TGTGCCTGGAGTGTACGGTTGAGGGCTGAAGCTTTCTTT
CAWSVRLRAEAFF
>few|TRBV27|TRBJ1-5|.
TGTGCCAGCAGTTTCGACAGGAGCAATCAGCCCCAGCATTTT
CASSFDRSNQPQHF
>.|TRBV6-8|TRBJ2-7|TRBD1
TGTGCCAGCAGCATACCGGGACAGGGGAAGAACGAGCAGTACTTC
CASSIPGQGKNEQYF
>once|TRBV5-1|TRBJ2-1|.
TGCGCCAGCAGCTTGGCACCGGGCAGCTCCTACAATGAGCAGTTCTTC
CASSLAPGSSYNEQFF
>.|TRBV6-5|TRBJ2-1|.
TGTGCCAGCAAGCGGGACAGGATCTCCTACAATGAGCAGTTCTTC
CASKRDRISYNEQFF
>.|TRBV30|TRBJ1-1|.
TGTGCCTGGAGTGGATTGGGAAAGAACACTGAAGCTTTCTTT
CAWSGLGKNTEAFF
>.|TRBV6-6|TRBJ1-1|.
TGTGCCAGCTGCCCAGAGGGAGGGCACACTGAAGCTTTCTTT
CASCPEGGHTEAFF
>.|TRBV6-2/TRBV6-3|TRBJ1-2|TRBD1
TGTGCCAGCAGTGTTCGGACAGGGAACCCTTGGGGCTACACCTTC
CASSVRTGNPWGYTF
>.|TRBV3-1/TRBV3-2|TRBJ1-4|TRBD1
TGTGCCAGCAGCCAAGAGCGGGACAGGTTAGAAAAACTGTTTTTT
CASSQERDRLEKLFF
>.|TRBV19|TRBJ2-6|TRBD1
TGTGCCAGTAGTATAACACAGGGGGCTTTAAGTGGGGCCAACGTCCTGACTTTC
CASSITQGALSGANVLTF
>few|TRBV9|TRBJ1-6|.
TGTGCCAGCAGCGTGCTCGGTGTGAATTCACCCCTCCACTTT
CASSVLGVNSPLHF
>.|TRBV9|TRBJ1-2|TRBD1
TGTGCCAGCAGCGCTATACAGGGGGATGGCTACACCTTC
CASSAIQGDGYTF
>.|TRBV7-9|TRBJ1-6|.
TGTGCCAGCAGCTTAGGTAGGGGTCATTCACCCCTCCACTTT
CASSLGRGHSPLHF
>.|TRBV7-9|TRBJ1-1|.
TGTGCCAGCAGCTTCCGAGGGTATGCCACTGAAGCTTTCTTT
CASSFRGYATEAFF
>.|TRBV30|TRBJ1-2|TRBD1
TGTGCCTGGGAAACAGGGGGAGATGGCTACACCTTC
CAWETGGDGYTF
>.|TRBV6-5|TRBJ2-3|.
TGTGCCAGCAGCCCGGAAAGGTGGAGCACAGATACGCAGTATTTT
CASSPERWSTDTQYF
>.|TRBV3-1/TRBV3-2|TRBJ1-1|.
TGTGCCAGCAGCCAAGACCGGGCACCGTTGAACACTGAAGCTTTCTTT
CASSQDRAPLNTEAFF
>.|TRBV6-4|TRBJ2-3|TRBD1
TGTGCCAGCAGTGAGGGACAGGGGGCAGATACGCAGTATTTT
CASSEGQGADTQYF
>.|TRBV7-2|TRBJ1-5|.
TGTGCCAGCAGCTTAGGTGGGACCCATCAGCCCCAGCATTTT
CASSLGGTHQPQHF
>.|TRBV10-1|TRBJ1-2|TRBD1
TGCGCCAGCAGCCTGACAGGGGATGGTGGCTACACCTTC
CASSLTGDGGYTF
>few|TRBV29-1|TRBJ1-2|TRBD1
TGCAGCGTGGGGGGACAGGGGGAACCATATGGCTACACCTTC
CSVGGQGEPYGYTF
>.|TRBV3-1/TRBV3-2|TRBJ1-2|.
TGTGCCAGCAGCCTCAGAACCTATGGCTACACCTTC
CASSLRTYGYTF
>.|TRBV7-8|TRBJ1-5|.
TGTGCCAGCAGCTTAACATTGGTGGGACAGCCCCAGCATTTT
CASSLTLVGQPQHF
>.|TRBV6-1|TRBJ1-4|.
TGTGCCAGCAGTTTACAAGGGGGGATACGGGAAAAACTGTTTTTT
CASSLQGGIREKLFF
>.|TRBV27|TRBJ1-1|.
TGTGCCAGCAGTTTTGGGGGGAACACTGAAGCTTTCTTT
CASSFGGNTEAFF
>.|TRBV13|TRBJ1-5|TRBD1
TGTGCCAGCAGCGGACAGGGTGGAGGCAATCAGCCCCAGCATTTT
CASSGQGGGNQPQHF
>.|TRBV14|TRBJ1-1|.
TGTGCCAGCAGCCATTGGGGCACTGAAGCTTTCTTT
CASSHWGTEAFF
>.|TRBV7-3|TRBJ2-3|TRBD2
TGTGCCAGCAGCTTAAGAGGCGGGGGGGCCTCGGATACGCAGTATTTT
CASSLRGGGASDTQYF
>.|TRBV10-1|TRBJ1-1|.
TGCGCCAGCAGTGAGTCCAACAGGGAGAAGGAAGCTTTCTTT
CASSESNREKEAFF
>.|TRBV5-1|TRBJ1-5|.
TGCGCCAGCAGCCCACTCCCCCTTAGCAATCAGCCCCAGCATTTT
CASSPLPLSNQPQHF
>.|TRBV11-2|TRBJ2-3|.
TGTGCCAGCAGTTCCGGCAGCGGGTTTAGCACAGATACGCAGTATTTT
CASSSGSGFSTDTQYF
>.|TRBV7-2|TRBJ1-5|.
TGTGCCAGCAGCTTAGGGAGGGGCCCAAATCAGCCCCAGCATTTT
CASSLGRGPNQPQHF
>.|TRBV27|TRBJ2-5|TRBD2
TGTGCCAGCAGTCCTACCTCTGGACTAGCGGGAGTTAGGGAGACCCAGTACTTC
CASSPTSGLAGVRETQYF
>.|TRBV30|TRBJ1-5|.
TGTGCCTGGAGTTTGGCGGGGAGCAATCAGCCCCAGCATTTT
CAWSLAGSNQPQHF
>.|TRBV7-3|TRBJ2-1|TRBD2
TGTGCCAGCAGACTAGCGGGAGGGAGTTACAATGAGCAGTTCTTC
CASRLAGGSYNEQFF
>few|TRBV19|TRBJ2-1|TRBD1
TGTGCCAGTAGTATAGTCGTCTCAGGGGGCCTGGGGTCCAATGAGCAGTTCTTC
CASSIVVSGGLGSNEQFF
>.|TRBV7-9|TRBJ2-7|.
TGTGCCAGCAGCTTAGATATGGGGCTAACCTACGAGCAGTACTTC
CASSLDMGLTYEQYF
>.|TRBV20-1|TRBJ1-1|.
TGCAGTGCTAGTTATAAAGGTACCAACACTGAAGCTTTCTTT
CSASYKGTNTEAFF
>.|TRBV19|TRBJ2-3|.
TGTGCCAGTAGTATCCCCAGGGGGGCAGATACGCAGTATTTT
CASSIPRGADTQYF
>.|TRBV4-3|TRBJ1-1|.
TGCGCCAGCAGCCAGAGACTCTCGGGGGTTAACACTGAAGCTTTCTTT
CASSQRLSGVNTEAFF
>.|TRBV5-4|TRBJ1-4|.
TGTGCCAGCAGCTCGTCCGTAGGCCCTTGGTCTAATGAAAAACTGTTTTTT
CASSSSVGPWSNEKLFF
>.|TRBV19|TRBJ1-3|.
TGTGCCAGTACCCGATGGCGGGGGAGCGCCGGAAACACCATATATTTT
CASTRWRGSAGNTIYF
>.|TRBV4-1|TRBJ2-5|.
TGCGCCAGCAGCCAAGATTGGAGGGGGGAAGAGACCCAGTACTTC
CASSQDWRGEETQYF
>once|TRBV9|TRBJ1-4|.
TGTGCCAGCAGCGTGGGGAGGACTAATGAAAAACTGTTTTTT
CASSVGRTNEKLFF
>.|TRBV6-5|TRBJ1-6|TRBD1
TGTGCCAGCAATTTTGGAGGGGGCGGATCACCCCTCCACTTT
CASNFGGGGSPLHF
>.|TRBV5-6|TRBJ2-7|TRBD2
TGTGCCAGCAGCTTGGCCTCTAGCGGGGTACAGTACGAGCAGTACTTC
CASSLASSGVQYEQYF
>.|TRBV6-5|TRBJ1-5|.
TGTGCCAGCTGGACCCCAGGCGGCAATCAGCCCCAGCATTTT
CASWTPGGNQPQHF
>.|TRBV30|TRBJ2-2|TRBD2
TGTGCCTACGGGGGGGGTCGAGGCGGGGAGCTGTTTTTT
CAYGGGRGGELFF